This T cell receptor beta chain emerged from a study of regulatory T cells in long-lasting Graves disease (dated by TCRdb to the early 2020s). Turning to the overall study: To count as having persistent Graves' disease, a patient had to have received antithyroid drug treatment for over 5 years with TSH receptor autoantibodies remaining persistently positive. This study used TCR sequencing and RNA sequencing of peripheral blood to compare persistent Graves' disease patients against newly diagnosed Graves' disease patients. The study was registered as a clinical trial and conducted in China. A total of around 35 samples underwent TCR sequencing: 13 from persistent and around 20 from newly diagnosed Graves' disease patients. In the clinical cohort, patients with persistent Graves' disease had used antithyroid drugs for an average of around 9.9 years. The paper's findings and limits, for the study overall: Sequencing and analysis were restricted to the TCR beta chain. The small sample size was acknowledged by the authors as a limitation that may reduce accuracy. Persistent disease showed preferential use of TRBV28, TRBJ1-2 and TRBJ2-5, whereas newly diagnosed disease favored TRBV20-1 and TRBJ2-1. More public clonotypes were shared among persistent patients (under 3,000) than among newly diagnosed patients (roughly 1,000). Compared with newly diagnosed patients, persistent Graves' disease patients had lower TCR Shannon entropy and fewer highly expanded clones, which suggests clonal expansion. Peripheral blood alone was examined, since thyroid tissue, which constituted the primary lesion, could not be accessed.

Library preparation used multiplex PCR. TCRdb records Illumina HiSeq 4000 as the sequencer. To build TCR beta libraries, CDR3 regions were amplified by Arm-PCR using iRepertoire HTBI primers. PCR products were gel purified before sequencing. On the authors' methods: A total of fewer than 80 TRBV and some 15 TRBJ segments were identified across samples and were used for gene usage analysis of CDR3 amino acid clonotypes. COPE and FqMerger were used to merge filtered high-quality paired reads into contigs. BLAST was used to align contigs to IMGT TRBV, TRBD and TRBJ reference genes, and CDR3 was defined according to IMGT. Any clonotype with a frequency above 0.1% was counted as a highly expanded clone. Shannon entropy was used to measure repertoire diversity, and the Gini coefficient was used to measure V-J evenness. Public clonotypes were defined as clonotypes shared by more than one individual. TCRdb reran the public reads through fastp at Q25 and MiXCR, keeping productive beta chains. Duplicate CDR3 protein sequences are folded into a single record with the most common DNA and genes. The V and J calls reflect TCRdb's pipeline rather than the authors' work. Counted in this sample were 600,000 to 800,000 distinct CDR3 sequences; around 30% of them appeared once. The leading ten clones occupy about two fifths of the sample.

For CDR1 and CDR2, the germline V gene lists MGHDK and SYGVNS. V is clipped by 5 bases and J by 6 bases, and the sequence between their germline boundaries is 16 bases long. From the cysteine through the phenylalanine, the CDR3 covers 14 amino acids. Of the read, only the CDR3 DNA is kept; its 42 bases are in frame from base 1. Of note for this clonotype: Its binding antigen is unknown. Per-nucleotide qualities are absent, and no much larger clonotype sits a single base away.

The sample's time point, from its label and the paper: persistent/refractory GD, antithyroid drugs over 5 years with positive TRAb. For both TCR sequencing and RNA sequencing, RNA was extracted from PBMCs using TRIzol. The diagnosis of Graves' disease followed American Thyroid Association guidelines. The patients came from an endocrinology department in Xi'an, China. From each patient, about 8.9 milliliters of peripheral blood was collected into an EDTA anticoagulant tube. PBMCs were isolated by Ficoll Paque Plus density gradient separation without further T cell sorting. An Agilent 2100 Bioanalyzer and agarose gel were used to check RNA quality, and a NanoDrop 2000 was used to measure RNA concentration.

The sequence links TRBV25-1 to TRBJ1-2; the best D guess is TRBD1, with 5 bases matching. This clonotype was obtained from a female donor with Graves disease. The starting material was peripheral blood mononuclear cells (PBMCs), obtained when the disease was refractory, from a patient treated with antithyroid drugs. The sequenced DNA is TGTGCCAGCAGTCCAGGACAAGCCATCGATGGCTACACCTTC. It is translated as CASSPGQAIDGYTF.